The 10 T cell receptor beta chains below were found in one sample sequenced in a study of T cells after posttransplantation cyclophosphamide. TCRdb keeps only in-frame clones here, not all; method: immunoSEQ multiplex PCR. The repertoire holds 20,000 to 25,000 clones, with 85% to 90% as singletons. Controls had myeloablative marrow grafts with methotrexate and calcineurin inhibitor, sampled at 1 year. The material sequenced was PBMCs, taken around 390 days after allogeneic stem cell transplant with calcineurin inhibitor and methotrexate. The source is a female patient in her 30s who received an allogeneic stem cell transplant from an unrelated donor, was CMV-positive, and had acute and chronic GVHD. Some T cells may trace back to the graft donor.

The rearrangement links TRBV11-1 to TRBJ2-1; possibly TRBD2 for D (7 bases). The CDR3 sequence is 18 residues long. V was pared by 1 base and J by 0 bases, with 16 bases between. Germline-derived CDR1 and CDR2 are SGHAT and FQDESV (reference sequence). As DNA, the CDR3 is TGTGCCAGCAGCTTAGAGTTTGGGGGGGCGAACTCCTACAATGAGCAGTTCTTC. Its protein is CASSLEFGGANSYNEQFF.

The chain employs TRBV27 and TRBJ2-7; D is perhaps TRBD2 (5 bases). CDR1 and CDR2 (germline): MNHEY, SMNVEV (reference sequence). There are 14 residues in the CDR3. V lost 8 bases to trimming and J lost 0 bases, with 14 bases between them. CDR3 DNA: TGTGCCAGCTCTCGGACTTTGAGCTCCTACGAGCAGTACGTC. Its translation: CASSRTLSSYEQYV.

The V call is TRBV2, the J call TRBJ2-4; D not certain. In germline, CDR1 is SNHLY, CDR2 FYNNEI. The V gene lost 4 bases and the J gene lost 6 bases, with 7 bases spanning the gap. The CDR3 has 12 amino acids. CDR3 sequence: CASSGGGNIQYF. The CDR3 DNA reads TGTGCCAGCAGTGGCGGCGGAAACATTCAGTACTTC. The entire variable domain, with the rest obtained from reference TRBV2 and TRBJ2-4, is as follows: EPEVTQTPSHQVTQMGQEVILRCVPISNHLYFYWYRQILGQKVEFLVSFYNNEISEKSEIFDDQFSVERPDGSNFTLKIRSTKLEDSAMYFCASSGGGNIQYFGAGTRLSVL.

With respect to this clone: Germline is not matched at one junction end, which may reflect a read error. The rearrangement links TRBV7-2 to TRBJ2-5; 7 nucleotides match TRBD2. The germline CDR1 and CDR2 sequences are SGHTA and FQGNSA. This CDR3 is 15 amino acids long. In DNA, the CDR3 is TGTGCCAGCAGCTTAGCGGCGGGAGTTGAAGAGACCCGGTACTTC. It codes for CASSLAAGVEETRYF. Full variable domain (remainder filled in from reference TRBV7-2 and TRBJ2-5): GAGVSQSPSNKVTEKGKDVELRCDPISGHTALYWYRQSLGQGLEFLIYFQGNSAPDKSGLPSDRFSAERTGGSVSTLTIQRTQQEDSAVYLCASSLAAGVEETRYFGPGTRLLVL.

The chain has TRBV7-9 and TRBJ1-2; 8 positions agree with TRBD1. CDR1 SEHNR and CDR2 FQNEAQ come from the germline V gene (reference sequence). The V segment lost 3 bases and the J segment 0 bases; nucleotides outside the gene matches: 3. The CDR3 consists of 15 residues. CDR3 coding DNA: TGTGCCAGCAGCTTGACAGGGGTTTCTAACTATGGCTACACCTTC. Translation gives CASSLTGVSNYGYTF.

The V gene is TRBV4-1, the J gene TRBJ2-7, with 8 nucleotides matching TRBD2. The CDR3 length is 15 residues. Germline V gives CDR1 MGHRA, CDR2 YSYEKL. With V trimmed by 1 base and J by 0 bases, 2 bases remained unmatched. The DNA for the CDR3 is TGCGCCAGCAGCCAAGCACTAGCGGCCTCCTACGAGCAGTACTTC. Translated: CASSQALAASYEQYF.

This chain joins TRBV7-2 and TRBJ1-6; D possibly corresponds to TRBD1 (6 bases). Germline CDR1 and CDR2: SGHTA and FQGNSA. Trimming pared 5 bases from V and 9 bases from J, leaving 17 bases between. The CDR3 spans 15 residues. CDR3 sequence (DNA): TGTGCCAGCAGCCCCTCGGACAGTAGGAGTTCACCCCTCCACTTT. Its protein is CASSPSDSRSSPLHF.

The chain employs TRBV11-2 and TRBJ1-3; D unresolved. CDR3 length: 15 amino acids. V lost 1 base and J 8 bases, leaving 15 bases between the germline ends. From germline, CDR1 is SGHAT and CDR2 FQNNGV. CDR3 nucleotide sequence: TGTGCCAGCAGCTTAGGATCCAGTCTCATGGACACCATATATTTT. It specifies CASSLGSSLMDTIYF.

The chain combines TRBV7-9 with TRBJ2-5; 11 bases are a match to TRBD1. V was pared by 5 bases and J by 4 bases, with 6 bases of the junction left unmatched. CDR1 and CDR2 from the germline V gene are SEHNR and FQNEAQ (reference sequence). The CDR3 has 15 residues. The CDR3 loop is CASSAGQGGGETQYF. The CDR3 region has the DNA TGTGCCAGCAGCGCGGGACAGGGGGGGGGAGAGACCCAGTACTTC.

The chain carries TRBV30 and TRBJ1-4; 8 bases map to TRBD1. The CDR3 is 14 amino acids. Germline-derived CDR1 and CDR2 are GTSNPN and SVGIG (reference sequence). V gave up 3 bases and J gave up 8 bases; unmatched junction bases: 8. CDR3 coding DNA: TGTGCCTGGAGATGGGGCAGGGGGCACGAAAAACTGTTTTTT. It encodes CAWRWGRGHEKLFF.